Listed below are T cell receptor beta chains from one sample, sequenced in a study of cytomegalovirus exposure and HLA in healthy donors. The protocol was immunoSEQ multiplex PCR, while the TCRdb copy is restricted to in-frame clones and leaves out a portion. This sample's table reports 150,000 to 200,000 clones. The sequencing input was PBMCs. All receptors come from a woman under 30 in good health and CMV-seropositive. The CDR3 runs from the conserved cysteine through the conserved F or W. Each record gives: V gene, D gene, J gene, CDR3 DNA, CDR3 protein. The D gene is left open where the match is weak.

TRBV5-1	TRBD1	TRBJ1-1	TGCGCCAGCAGCTCCGGACAGGCGAACACTGAAGCTTTCTTT	CASSSGQANTEAFF
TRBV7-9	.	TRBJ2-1	TGTGCCAGCAGCTCCGGACAGGTTGGGAGGAATGAGCAGTTCTTC	CASSSGQVGRNEQFF
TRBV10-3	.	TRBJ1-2	TGTGCCAGCAATTCAGGGGCCATCTATGGCTACACCTTC	CASNSGAIYGYTF
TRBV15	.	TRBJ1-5	TGTGCCACCAGCAGAGATTACAGGAGATTGGGCCAGCCCCAGCATTTT	CATSRDYRRLGQPQHF
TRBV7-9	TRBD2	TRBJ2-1	TGTGCCAGCAGCCCAATTAGCGGGGGGGCCGCCTACAATGAGCAGTTCTTC	CASSPISGGAAYNEQFF
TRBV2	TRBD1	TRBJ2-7	TGTGCCAGCAGCCTGGACAGGAGATACGAGCAGTACTTC	CASSLDRRYEQYF
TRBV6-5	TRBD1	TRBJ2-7	TGTGCCAGCAGGTCTCCCGGGACAGGGGGTTACGAGCAGTACTTC	CASRSPGTGGYEQYF
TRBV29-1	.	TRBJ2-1	TGCAGCGTCCGGGAAACCTATGAGCAGTTCTTC	CSVRETYEQFF
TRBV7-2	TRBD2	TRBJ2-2	TGTGCCAGCAGCTCGGGACTAGTTGCCGGGGAGCTGTTTTTT	CASSSGLVAGELFF
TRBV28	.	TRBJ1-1	TGTGCCAGCAGTTCAACAGGGACCCCTGAAGCTTTCTTT	CASSSTGTPEAFF
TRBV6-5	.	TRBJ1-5	TGTGCCAGCAGTCTGAGTGGCAATCAGCCCCAGCATTTT	CASSLSGNQPQHF
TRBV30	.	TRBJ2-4	TGTGCCTCCATTCGGTTAGGAGGAGACATTCAGTACTTC	CASIRLGGDIQYF
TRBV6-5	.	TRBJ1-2	TGTGCCGCAACAGCAGGGCTTGGCTACACCTTC	CAATAGLGYTF
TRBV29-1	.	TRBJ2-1	TGCAGCGTTTCAAGAGGGAATGAGCAGTTCTTC	CSVSRGNEQFF
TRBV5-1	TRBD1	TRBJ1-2	TGCGCCAGCAGCTTGAACAGGGGGCTAGGCTACACCTTC	CASSLNRGLGYTF
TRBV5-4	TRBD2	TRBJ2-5	TGTGCCAGCAGCAACCAGCGGGGGGGGGAGACCCAGTACTTC	CASSNQRGGETQYF
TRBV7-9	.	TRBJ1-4	TGTGCCAGCAGCTCCGGGGAGACACAAAATGAAAAACTGTTTTTT	CASSSGETQNEKLFF
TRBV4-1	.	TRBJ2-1	TGCGCCAGCAGCCAAGAATTCTTCAATGAGCAGTTCTTC	CASSQEFFNEQFF
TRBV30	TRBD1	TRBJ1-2	TGTGCCTGGAGTGTTGAAACAGGGGGCTATGGCTACACCTTC	CAWSVETGGYGYTF
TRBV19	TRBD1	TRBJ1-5	TGTGCCAGTAGGGGGACAGGGAGGTTCCAGCCCCAGCATTTT	CASRGTGRFQPQHF